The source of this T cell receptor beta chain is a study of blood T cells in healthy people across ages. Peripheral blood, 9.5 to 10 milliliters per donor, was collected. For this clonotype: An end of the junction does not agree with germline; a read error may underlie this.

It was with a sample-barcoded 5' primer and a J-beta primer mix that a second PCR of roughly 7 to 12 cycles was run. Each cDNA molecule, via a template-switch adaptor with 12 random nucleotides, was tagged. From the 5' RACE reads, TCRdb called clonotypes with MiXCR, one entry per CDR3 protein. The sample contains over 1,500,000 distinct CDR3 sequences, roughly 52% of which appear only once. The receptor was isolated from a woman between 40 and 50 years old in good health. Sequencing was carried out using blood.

CDR3 nucleotides: TGTGCTAGCAGCCCTCCTTTAGGGGTTAGGAAGACCCAGTACTTC. It is translated as CASSPPLGVRKTQYF. This chain uses TRBV7-7 with TRBJ2-7; perhaps TRBD1 as D (5 bases). The J call may be wrong; the DNA end is better matched by TRBJ2-5. The CDR3 is made up of 15 amino acids. CDR1 and CDR2 (germline): SSHAT, FNYEAQ (reference sequence).